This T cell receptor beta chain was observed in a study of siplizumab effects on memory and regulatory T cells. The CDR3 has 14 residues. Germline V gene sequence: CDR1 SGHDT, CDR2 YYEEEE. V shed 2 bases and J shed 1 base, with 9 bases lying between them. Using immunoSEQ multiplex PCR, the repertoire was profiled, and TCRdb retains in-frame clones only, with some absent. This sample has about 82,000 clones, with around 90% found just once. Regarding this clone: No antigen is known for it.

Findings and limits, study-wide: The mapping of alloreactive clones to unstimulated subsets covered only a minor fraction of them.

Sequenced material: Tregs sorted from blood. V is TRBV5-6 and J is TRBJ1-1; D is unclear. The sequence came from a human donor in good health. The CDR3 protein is CASSLVTGNTEAFF. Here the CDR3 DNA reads TGTGCCAGCAGCTTAGTGACTGGGAACACTGAAGCTTTCTTT. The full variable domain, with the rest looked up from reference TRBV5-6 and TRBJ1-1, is DAGVTQSPTHLIKTRGQQVTLRCSPKSGHDTVSWYQQALGQGPQFIFQYYEEEERQRGNFPDRFSGHQFPNYSSELNVNALLLGDSALYLCASSLVTGNTEAFFGQGTRLTVV.